The 32 T cell receptor beta chains given below trace back to one sample, sequenced in a study of CD8 T cells in Susac syndrome. RNA amounts of about 0.5 to 1 ug underwent reverse transcription with random hexamers. TCRdb reanalysed the immunoSEQ multiplex PCR reads using MiXCR and keeps one entry per CDR3 protein. The sample carries approximately 170,000 distinct CDR3 sequences, roughly nine tenths recorded once. The sample was CD4+ T cells from PBMCs. The receptors were gathered from a human donor in good health.

This chain uses TRBV12-3 or TRBV12-4 with TRBJ2-3, with 13 bases aligning to TRBD2. The CDR3 has 16 residues. J was trimmed by 13 bases and V by 6 bases; bases with no gene match: 16. CDR3 residues: CASSPVPGTSGVREYF. For the CDR3, the DNA is TGTGCCAGCAGCCCAGTCCCCGGGACTAGCGGGGTTCGAGAGTATTTT.

This chain links TRBV14 with TRBJ2-2; D is undetermined. The CDR3 runs 15 residues. Germline CDR1 and CDR2: SGHDN and FVKESK. V was cut by 1 base and J by 5 bases, with 11 bases left in between. The CDR3 DNA reads TGTGCCAGCAGCCAAGGACTGTTTGGAACCGGGGAGCTGTTTTTT. Its translation: CASSQGLFGTGELFF.

This clonotype was counted once. CDR3 coding DNA: TGTGCCAGCAGCTTAGGGGCAGGGAGCGGGGAGCTGTTTTTT. Its protein product is CASSLGAGSGELFF. This chain connects TRBV7-6 to TRBJ2-2, with D possibly called TRBD1 or TRBD2 (5 bases each). This CDR3 is 14 amino acids long. V gave up 1 base and J gave up 7 bases, with 10 bases separating them. Germline CDR1 SGHVS, CDR2 FNYEAQ.

The chain recombines TRBV20-1 with TRBJ2-2, with D possibly TRBD1 on 7 matching bases. CDR1 DFQATT and CDR2 SNEGSKA come from the germline V gene (reference sequence). Trimming left V 6 bases short and J 4 bases short, with 15 bases between. This CDR3 region has 14 residues. CDR3 sequence reads: CSAARQGGTGELFF. DNA of the CDR3: TGCAGTGCGGCCCGACAGGGAGGCACCGGGGAGCTGTTTTTT.

The rearrangement links TRBV20-1 to TRBJ2-6; D is ambiguous. Trimming removed 0 bases at V and 0 bases at J, with 18 bases between. CDR3 length: 19 residues. Germline lookup yields CDR1 DFQATT and CDR2 SNEGSKA (reference sequence). CDR3 nucleotides: TGCAGTGCTAGAGAGGGAAGTGGGATTGGGCACTCTGGGGCCAACGTCCTGACTTTC. It translates to CSAREGSGIGHSGANVLTF.

The count of this clonotype is one. V is TRBV7-2 and J is TRBJ2-5; the D gene is possibly TRBD1 (5 bases). The CDR3 loop spans 14 amino acids. Trimming stripped 5 bases from V and 1 base from J, with 11 bases between. Per germline, CDR1 SGHTA and CDR2 FQGNSA. CDR3 sequence (DNA): TGTGCCAGCAGCCCGTACAGGTCCCAAGAGACCCAGTACTTC. Protein sequence: CASSPYRSQETQYF.

This clonotype has a handful of counts. This rearrangement joins TRBV7-2 to TRBJ2-1; D may be TRBD1 (5 bases). The CDR3 has 12 amino acids. The germline gives CDR1 SGHTA, CDR2 FQGNSA. Trimming removed 5 bases at V and 8 bases at J, with 10 bases between. CDR3 loop: CASSRPRDEQFF. In DNA, the CDR3 is TGTGCCAGCAGCCGACCCAGGGATGAGCAGTTCTTC. Drawing the rest from reference TRBV7-2 and TRBJ2-1, the complete variable domain is GAGVSQSPSNKVTEKGKDVELRCDPISGHTALYWYRQSLGQGLEFLIYFQGNSAPDKSGLPSDRFSAERTGGSVSTLTIQRTQQEDSAVYLCASSRPRDEQFFGPGTRLTVL.

The chain couples TRBV18 to TRBJ1-2, with D unclear. CDR3 size: 13 residues. V was pared by 6 bases and J by 5 bases, with 13 bases between. Germline loops: CDR1 KGHSH, CDR2 LQKENI. In nucleotides, the CDR3 is TGTGCCAGCTCGCCCGGGTCCTCTTATGGCTACACCTTC. Translation gives CASSPGSSYGYTF.

CDR3 DNA sequence: TGTGCCAGCAGCTCCGGGGGTTCCTTCAATCAGCCCCAGCATTTT. Its translation is CASSSGGSFNQPQHF. The genes are TRBV5-5 and TRBJ1-5, with D possibly TRBD1 on 5 matching bases. CDR3 size: 15 residues. Germline V gives CDR1 SGHKS, CDR2 YYEKEE (reference sequence). Trimming shortened V by 3 bases and J by 3 bases, and 13 bases separated the two germline ends.

This clonotype was counted only a few times. The genes are TRBV19 and TRBJ2-5; D ambiguous. Per the germline V gene, CDR1 is LNHDA and CDR2 is SQIVND (reference sequence). The CDR3 runs 13 residues. V gave up 5 bases and J gave up 0 bases, with 7 bases separating them. For the CDR3, the DNA is TGTGCCAGTAGTCGAGATAACCAAGAGACCCAGTACTTC. Its protein is CASSRDNQETQYF.

The rearrangement uses TRBV19 and TRBJ1-2, with unresolved D. The CDR3 covers 11 residues. V lost 7 bases and J 2 bases, leaving 5 bases between the germline ends. Germline V lookup: CDR1 LNHDA, CDR2 SQIVND (reference sequence). CDR3 sequence reads: CASKENYGYTF. The CDR3 DNA reads TGTGCCAGTAAGGAGAACTATGGCTACACCTTC.

This clonotype was recorded once. The chain links TRBV6-5 to TRBJ2-5, with D tentatively TRBD2 (5 bases). The CDR3 has 15 residues. The germline V gene has CDR1 MNHEY and CDR2 SVGAGI. Trimming removed 2 bases at V and 0 bases at J, with 10 bases between. Written as DNA, the CDR3 is TGTGCCAGCAGTTACGCGGGCAGCTACCAAGAGACCCAGTACTTC. The encoded protein is CASSYAGSYQETQYF.

The V gene is TRBV30, the J gene TRBJ1-5, with 7 bases identical to TRBD1. Germline CDR1 is GTSNPN and CDR2 is SVGIG (reference sequence). V lost 5 bases, J lost 3 bases, and 4 bases stayed unmatched. The CDR3 sequence is 13 residues long. The DNA for the CDR3 is TGTGCCTGGGCGGGACAGACCAATCAGCCCCAGCATTTT. This gives the protein CAWAGQTNQPQHF.

The CDR3 protein is CAISELAGGSSGANVLTF. As DNA, the CDR3 is TGTGCCATCAGTGAACTAGCGGGGGGGAGCTCTGGGGCCAACGTCCTGACTTTC. V is TRBV10-3 and J is TRBJ2-6; TRBD2 matches 13 bases. V was pared by 3 bases and J by 0 bases, with 2 bases of the junction left unmatched. This CDR3 has 18 amino acids. CDR1 and CDR2 (germline): ENHRY, SYGVKD.

This rearrangement joins TRBV7-9 to TRBJ2-1, with 13 bases that match TRBD2. Per germline, CDR1 SEHNR and CDR2 FQNEAQ (reference sequence). With 7 bases clipped from V and 9 bases from J, the junction kept 6 bases outside the gene matches. The CDR3 length is 14 residues. The CDR3 here is CASNPGLAGIEQFF. The CDR3 region has the DNA TGTGCCAGCAACCCGGGACTAGCGGGAATTGAGCAGTTCTTC.

V is TRBV6-5 and J is TRBJ2-3; 9 positions agree with TRBD1. Germline CDR1 and CDR2: MNHEY and SVGAGI. V dropped 6 bases and J dropped 5; count of bases not matched to a gene: 6. The CDR3 has 14 amino acids. Here the CDR3 DNA reads TGTGCCAGCAGCCCCGGACAGGGGCAAGATACGCAGTATTTT. Residues: CASSPGQGQDTQYF.

The V gene is TRBV7-3, the J gene TRBJ1-2, with a possible D match to TRBD1 (6 bases). CDR3 length equals 14 residues. CDR1 is SGHTA and CDR2 is FQGTGA in the germline V gene. V was pared by 5 bases and J by 7 bases, with 17 bases between. The CDR3 DNA follows: TGTGCCAGCAGCCGAACGGGAGGGGGGGGTGGCTACACCTTC. Translated, it gives CASSRTGGGGGYTF.

The V gene is TRBV19, the J gene TRBJ2-2; 8 positions agree with TRBD2. Germline V lookup: CDR1 LNHDA, CDR2 SQIVND (reference sequence). This CDR3 region has 17 residues. Trimming at V came to 6 bases and at J to 0 bases, leaving 9 bases not matched to a gene. CDR3 DNA: TGTGCCAGTAGGCCCCTAGGTAGCGGGACGAACACCGGGGAGCTGTTTTTT. The encoded protein is CASRPLGSGTNTGELFF.

This rearrangement joins TRBV6-4 to TRBJ2-7; TRBD2 might be the D (5 bases). The CDR3 covers 13 residues. Trimming left V 7 bases short and J 4 bases short, with 14 bases between. Germline CDR1 is MRHNA and CDR2 is SNTAGT. CDR3 protein: CASTHWEPYEQYF. In DNA, the CDR3 is TGTGCCAGCACCCACTGGGAGCCTTACGAGCAGTACTTC.

This chain connects TRBV6-6 to TRBJ2-6, with D tentatively TRBD1 (6 bases). The CDR3 length is 13 residues. V gave up 7 bases and J gave up 2 bases, with 6 bases separating them. Germline V gene lookup returns CDR1 MNHNY and CDR2 SVGAGI (reference sequence). The DNA of the CDR3 is TGTGCCAGCAACAGGGCTGGGGCCAACGTCCTGACTTTC. It is translated as CASNRAGANVLTF.

The genes are TRBV2 and TRBJ2-2; D remains ambiguous. Per germline, CDR1 SNHLY and CDR2 FYNNEI. Trimming took 7 bases from V and 6 from J, leaving 6 bases between them. The CDR3 length is 11 residues. The CDR3, as DNA: TGTGCCAGCACTGTAGCCGGGGAGCTGTTTTTT. It encodes CASTVAGELFF.

This chain connects TRBV19 to TRBJ2-2; D might be TRBD2 (5 bases). CDR3 size: 15 residues. V gave up 3 bases and J gave up 4 bases, with 12 bases separating them. Germline CDR1 LNHDA, CDR2 SQIVND (reference sequence). CDR3 coding DNA: TGTGCCAGTAGTATTGGAGCGGCTTTCACCGGGGAGCTGTTTTTT. It codes for CASSIGAAFTGELFF.

The V gene is TRBV5-5, the J gene TRBJ1-2, with unresolved D. The V gene lost 2 bases and the J gene lost 0 bases, with 20 bases spanning the gap. The CDR3 is made up of 18 amino acids. Germline CDR1 reads SGHKS; CDR2 reads YYEKEE (reference sequence). CDR3 residues: CASSFDPGLMSANYGYTF. In nucleotides, the CDR3 is TGTGCCAGCAGCTTTGATCCGGGCCTTATGTCAGCTAACTATGGCTACACCTTC.

This chain uses TRBV20-1 with TRBJ1-5; D may be TRBD1 (5 bases). Deletions cut 3 bases from V and 0 bases from J, with 6 bases between. The V gene's germline CDR1 is DFQATT and CDR2 SNEGSKA (reference sequence). The CDR3 loop spans 13 amino acids. This CDR3 reads CSASRDSNQPQHF. CDR3 bases: TGCAGTGCTAGCAGGGATAGCAATCAGCCCCAGCATTTT.

The genes are TRBV6-2 or TRBV6-3 and TRBJ1-2, with 9 bases fitting TRBD1. The CDR3 sequence is 15 residues long. Germline CDR1 and CDR2: MNHEY and SVGEGT. V gave up 2 bases and J gave up 2 bases; unmatched junction bases: 3. This CDR3 is CASSYGTGNNYGYTF. The DNA for the CDR3 is TGTGCCAGCAGTTACGGGACAGGGAACAACTATGGCTACACCTTC.

A single count supports this clonotype. This chain connects TRBV5-4 to TRBJ2-7, with 7 bases that match TRBD1. Per the germline V gene, CDR1 is SGHNT and CDR2 is YYREEE (reference sequence). The CDR3 is 15 amino acids. The V and J ends lost 4 bases and 2 bases, in that order; junction bases with no gene match: 9. The CDR3 protein is CASSLDRATTYEQYF. DNA of the CDR3: TGTGCCAGCAGCCTCGACAGGGCCACGACCTACGAGCAGTACTTC. Full variable domain (outside the CDR3, taken from reference TRBV5-4 and TRBJ2-7): ETGVTQSPTHLIKTRGQQVTLRCSSQSGHNTVSWYQQALGQGPQFIFQYYREEENGRGNFPPRFSGLQFPNYSSELNVNALELDDSALYLCASSLDRATTYEQYFGPGTRLTVT.

The V gene is TRBV28, the J gene TRBJ1-4, with D possibly matching TRBD1 (6 bases). Trimming cost V 6 bases and J 5 bases, with 13 bases left between them. The CDR3 is 14 amino acids. Germline CDR1 and CDR2: MDHEN and SYDVKM. The CDR3 spells CASSLRGWNEKLFF. The CDR3, as DNA: TGTGCCAGCAGCCTCAGGGGATGGAATGAAAAACTGTTTTTT.

The rearrangement links TRBV5-1 to TRBJ2-3; D may be TRBD1 or TRBD2 (6 bases each). The CDR3 loop spans 15 amino acids. Per the germline V gene, CDR1 is SGHRS and CDR2 is YFSETQ. Trimming took off 7 bases at V and 6 bases at J, with 21 bases between the two ends. CDR3 DNA sequence: TGCGCCAGCCACCTCGGGACTCGGAGGGGGGATACGCAGTATTTT. It specifies CASHLGTRRGDTQYF.

The chain combines TRBV20-1 with TRBJ2-5, with D tentatively TRBD1 (6 bases). V was cut by 4 bases and J by 6 bases, with 21 bases left in between. The CDR3 has 15 residues. Germline-derived CDR1 and CDR2 are DFQATT and SNEGSKA (reference sequence). CDR3 sequence: CSATNPGTHGKTQYF. CDR3 DNA sequence: TGCAGTGCTACAAATCCCGGGACACACGGGAAGACCCAGTACTTC.

DNA for the CDR3: TGCAGTCCCAGTAACCGAAACACCGGGGAGCTGTTTTTT. This encodes CSPSNRNTGELFF. The chain uses TRBV20-1 and TRBJ2-2; D unclear. Per germline, CDR1 DFQATT and CDR2 SNEGSKA (reference sequence). V was clipped by 8 bases and J by 2 bases, with 12 bases between them. The CDR3 runs to 13 residues.

The chain employs TRBV5-1 and TRBJ2-5; 7 positions agree with TRBD1. CDR1 is SGHRS, CDR2 YFSETQ, per germline. The CDR3 extends over 13 amino acids. V was clipped by 2 bases and J by 6 bases; unmatched bases: 4. CDR3 protein: CASSFQGEQTQYF. The CDR3 nucleotides read TGCGCCAGCAGCTTCCAGGGGGAACAGACCCAGTACTTC. The variable domain in full, completed from reference TRBV5-1 and TRBJ2-5, reads KAGVTQTPRYLIKTRGQQVTLSCSPISGHRSVSWYQQTPGQGLQFLFEYFSETQRNKGNFPGRFSGRQFSNSRSEMNVSTLELGDSALYLCASSFQGEQTQYFGPGTRLLVL.

V is TRBV24-1 and J is TRBJ2-7, with TRBD2 as a possible D gene (5 bases). The germline V and J ends were trimmed by 6 bases and 3 bases, with 11 bases remaining between them. The CDR3 sequence is 13 residues long. Germline V gene lookup returns CDR1 KGHDR and CDR2 SFDVKD. CDR3 in amino acids: CATSSREYYEQYF. The DNA for the CDR3 is TGTGCCACCAGTTCGAGGGAGTACTACGAGCAGTACTTC.